This T cell receptor beta chain was documented in a study of cytotoxic CD8 clonotypes in ibrutinib-treated CLL. Points from the study as a whole: Clonality was elevated at ibrutinib response and had returned toward baseline at progression.

Only in-frame clones appear in the TCRdb table, and some are missing; sequencing was by immunoSEQ multiplex PCR. The sample holds approximately 70,000 clones, around 80% seen once. Germline lookup yields CDR1 SGHRS and CDR2 YFSETQ. The CDR3 runs 12 residues. V was trimmed by 1 base and J by 6 bases, leaving 8 bases between them. This clone was recorded a few times. The antigen is undetermined. This TCR was sampled from a human donor with chronic lymphocytic leukemia. The V call is TRBV5-1, the J call TRBJ2-7; perhaps TRBD1 as D (5 bases). Sequences were derived from PBMCs, sampled at disease progression, from a patient treated with ibrutinib. The CDR3 DNA follows: TGCGCCAGCAGCTTGTTAGGGGTCGAGCAGTACTTC. Translation gives CASSLLGVEQYF.